These T cell receptor beta chains were read from a single sample in a study of shared clonotypes between healthy human individuals. Generated by immunoSEQ multiplex PCR, the TCRdb table keeps only in-frame clones and is missing some. The data hold about 1.1 million clones, with around 78% observed a single time. The sequencing input was memory CD4+ T cells from PBMCs. Source of these receptors: a man aged 18 to 30 in good health. Some clones in this sample may be carry-over from other donors' samples. Both conserved end residues are trimmed from each CDR3. The order of the fields is CDR3 protein, V gene, D gene, clone size, J gene. D genes are given only for firm matches. Clone size, where shown, is once, few, many, or a class for clones that have expanded.

ASSEALRVGQPQH	TRBV2	.	.	TRBJ1-5
ASSPPVEHETQY	TRBV18	.	.	TRBJ2-5
ASSGTGIGAF	TRBV11-3	TRBD1	.	TRBJ1-1
ASSLWGLAGGADTQY	TRBV28	TRBD2	.	TRBJ2-3
ASRQPGQGFGYT	TRBV6-5	TRBD1	.	TRBJ1-2
AWTDRGKAF	TRBV30	.	.	TRBJ1-1
ASSRRTGTGVAEAF	TRBV5-5	TRBD1	.	TRBJ1-1
ASSLEPYGNTEAF	TRBV19	.	.	TRBJ1-1
ASSQADGTGKYEQY	TRBV4-3	TRBD1	.	TRBJ2-7
ASSQGGSGNTIY	TRBV5-1	.	once	TRBJ1-3
ASRYGVHNEQF	TRBV27	.	.	TRBJ2-1
ASSPYRTSSNNEQF	TRBV7-8	TRBD2	.	TRBJ2-1
ASRGLSEAF	TRBV5-4	.	few	TRBJ1-1
ASSPFGTVQETQY	TRBV18	.	.	TRBJ2-5
ASSSISGRGTGELF	TRBV6-5	.	few	TRBJ2-2
ATRAVKGTEAF	TRBV6-5	.	.	TRBJ1-1
ASRFRGRAYEQY	TRBV28	TRBD1	.	TRBJ2-7
ASPKQGGVFPDTQY	TRBV28	.	.	TRBJ2-3
ASSVGTNNEQF	TRBV9	.	.	TRBJ2-1
ASSLIAGGPGTQY	TRBV28	TRBD2	.	TRBJ2-5
ASSLTGFESEQF	TRBV28	.	once	TRBJ2-1
ASSPGQHYGYT	TRBV28	TRBD1	.	TRBJ1-2
ASSPAGTKVGNTIY	TRBV18	.	.	TRBJ1-3
ASSLDPLGGASTDTQY	TRBV11-2	.	.	TRBJ2-3
ASSPAENRYEQY	TRBV18	.	.	TRBJ2-7
ASSSLAGGSTDTQY	TRBV7-2	TRBD2	.	TRBJ2-3
ASRLTRTDEQY	TRBV7-3	.	.	TRBJ2-7
SESLTSGSFPDTQY	TRBV29-1	TRBD2	few	TRBJ2-3
ASSTRQGGNQPQH	TRBV28	TRBD1	many	TRBJ1-5
ASSQETRVAYNEQF	TRBV4-3	.	.	TRBJ2-1
ASRDRDLETQY	TRBV2	TRBD1	.	TRBJ2-5
ASRDQQDGYT	TRBV2	.	many	TRBJ1-2
ACASTNNQPQH	TRBV30	.	.	TRBJ1-5
ASRETVPPYSNQPQH	TRBV28	.	.	TRBJ1-5
ASRRLLNTEAF	TRBV2	.	.	TRBJ1-1
ASSLRGGNYEQY	TRBV7-9	TRBD1	.	TRBJ2-7
ASSQTPLFPYEQY	TRBV27	.	few	TRBJ2-7
ASSASLEGNEQF	TRBV7-9	.	.	TRBJ2-1
ASSPRDRGYQPQH	TRBV28	TRBD1	.	TRBJ1-5
ASSLDSYNEQF	TRBV5-1	.	once	TRBJ2-1
ASSQDSAGGEETQY	TRBV4-3	TRBD1	once	TRBJ2-5
ASSPDGIYNEQF	TRBV9	.	.	TRBJ2-1
AISLAGERTDTQY	TRBV10-3	TRBD2	.	TRBJ2-3
ASSYSVGRAKNIQY	TRBV6-5	.	.	TRBJ2-4
ASSFRGVSGANVLT	TRBV7-2	.	.	TRBJ2-6
SHRPPSGSYEQF	TRBV29-1	TRBD2	.	TRBJ2-1
ASSESWVLIPYGYT	TRBV6-1	.	few	TRBJ1-2
ASSYFYEQY	TRBV28	.	.	TRBJ2-7
ATSSGFQPQH	TRBV15	.	.	TRBJ1-5
SVVASSGGTDTQY	TRBV29-1	TRBD2	.	TRBJ2-3
ASSQDGRTDTQY	TRBV4-2	.	.	TRBJ2-3
ASSLEGTSGRAGDTQY	TRBV7-2	TRBD2	.	TRBJ2-3
ASSPRQTFLNEKLF	TRBV5-4	.	.	TRBJ1-4
ASRLTTGTEAF	TRBV7-3	.	few	TRBJ1-1
ASSISRIPFQY	TRBV19	.	.	TRBJ2-4
ATVREAKGEETQY	TRBV2	.	.	TRBJ2-5
ASTPRSGGRAEYNEQF	TRBV5-4	TRBD2	.	TRBJ2-1